The 22 T cell receptor beta chains given below trace back to one sample, sequenced in a study of T cell responses to AZD1222 COVID-19 vaccine. Some clones are missing from TCRdb's copy, which holds only in-frame ones; the method was immunoSEQ multiplex PCR. The repertoire holds about 31,000 clones, with roughly 90% as singletons. The sequenced sample was peripheral blood, obtained 28 days after the second AZD1222 dose. The source is an adult who received the AZD1222 COVID-19 vaccine.

For this clone: The junction does not match germline at one end; this may be a read error. The chain couples TRBV7-7 to TRBJ2-5; D is perhaps TRBD1 or TRBD2 (7 bases each). Germline loops: CDR1 SSHAT, CDR2 FNYEAQ (reference sequence). The CDR3 extends over 18 amino acids. CDR3 nucleotides: TGTGCTAGCAGCTTAGATCTCTCAGGGGGAGGGCTTCAAGAGACCCAGTACTTC. Its translation: CASSLDLSGGGLQETQYF.

J is TRBJ1-1 and V is TRBV6-2 or TRBV6-3, with 7 bases that match TRBD1. J gave up 1 base and V 5 bases, and 10 bases lay outside the gene matches. Germline CDR1 reads MNHEY; CDR2 reads SVGEGT. This CDR3 is built from 16 residues. CDR3 loop: CASSTRRQGGNTEAFF. CDR3 DNA sequence: TGTGCCAGCAGTACACGCCGACAGGGAGGGAACACTGAAGCTTTCTTT.

The chain joins TRBV13 to TRBJ2-7; D is unclear. Deletions cut 6 bases from V and 6 bases from J, with 9 bases between. Germline V gene sequence: CDR1 PRHDT, CDR2 FYEKMQ (reference sequence). The CDR3 is 11 residues long. The CDR3 is CASSRAGEQYF. The CDR3 nucleotides read TGTGCCAGCAGTAGGGCAGGCGAGCAGTACTTC.

This rearrangement joins TRBV28 to TRBJ2-7, with TRBD1 matching over 10 bases. This CDR3 is built from 16 residues. Germline lookup yields CDR1 MDHEN and CDR2 SYDVKM. V lost 5 bases to trimming and J lost 5 bases; unmatched junction nucleotides: 12. Here the CDR3 reads CASSPPGGDRGNEQYF. CDR3 DNA sequence: TGTGCCAGCAGTCCCCCTGGGGGGGACAGGGGAAACGAGCAGTACTTC.

V is TRBV28 and J is TRBJ2-7; 7 bases are a match to TRBD1. Losses at the gene ends were 4 bases for V and 3 bases for J; bases not matched to a gene: 12. The CDR3 contains 16 residues. Per germline, CDR1 MDHEN and CDR2 SYDVKM. The DNA of the CDR3 is TGTGCCAGCAGTTGGGTCCGCGCACAGGGGAGCTACGAGCAGTACTTC. This gives the protein CASSWVRAQGSYEQYF.

This clone was counted a single time. The rearrangement joins TRBV11-1 to TRBJ2-4, with a weak D call TRBD1 (6 bases). Germline lookup yields CDR1 SGHAT and CDR2 FQDESV (reference sequence). CDR3 length: 13 amino acids. Trimming took off 2 bases at V and 8 bases at J, with 10 bases between the two ends. The CDR3 spells CASSLRSGDIQYF. CDR3 in DNA: TGTGCCAGCAGCTTAAGATCAGGGGACATTCAGTACTTC. Filled out from reference TRBV11-1 and TRBJ2-4, the complete variable domain reads EAEVAQSPRYKITEKSQAVAFWCDPISGHATLYWYRQILGQGPELLVQFQDESVVDDSQLPKDRFSAERLKGVDSTLKIQPAELGDSAMYLCASSLRSGDIQYFGAGTRLSVL.

The table lists this clone with a few counts. The chain employs TRBV5-4 and TRBJ2-1, with TRBD2 identical over 10 bases. Germline V gives CDR1 SGHNT, CDR2 YYREEE (reference sequence). V lost 4 bases to trimming and J lost 6 bases; unmatched junction nucleotides: 4. This CDR3 spans 14 amino acids. The CDR3 nucleotides read TGTGCCAGCAGCACCGGGACTAGCGTCAATGAGCAGTTCTTC. Translated: CASSTGTSVNEQFF.

The chain joins TRBV27 to TRBJ1-2; D perhaps matches TRBD1 (5 bases). The V end lost 0 bases, the J end lost 4 bases, and 12 bases lay between the germline ends. This CDR3 comprises 15 residues. Germline CDR1 MNHEY, CDR2 SMNVEV (reference sequence). The CDR3 region has the DNA TGTGCCAGCAGTTTATCTCGGGACGGCATCTATGGCTACACCTTC. This translates into CASSLSRDGIYGYTF.

The CDR3 here is CASRIGTNTGELFF. DNA for the CDR3: TGTGCCAGCAGAATCGGGACTAACACCGGGGAGCTGTTTTTT. The chain uses TRBV5-5 and TRBJ2-2; weak D call: TRBD2 (6 bases). Trimming left V 5 bases short and J 2 bases short, with 10 bases between. The CDR3 extends over 14 amino acids. The germline CDR1 and CDR2 sequences are SGHKS and YYEKEE (reference sequence). Full variable domain (rest looked up from reference TRBV5-5 and TRBJ2-2): DAGVTQSPTHLIKTRGQQVTLRCSPISGHKSVSWYQQVLGQGPQFIFQYYEKEERGRGNFPDRFSARQFPNYSSELNVNALLLGDSALYLCASRIGTNTGELFFGEGSRLTVL.

This chain uses TRBV10-3 with TRBJ2-2; D possibly corresponds to TRBD2 (5 bases). The germline V gene has CDR1 ENHRY and CDR2 SYGVKD. There are 15 residues in the CDR3. V lost 10 bases and J 2 bases, leaving 17 bases between the germline ends. CDR3 sequence reads: CATVPAGANTGELFF. The CDR3 coding sequence is TGTGCCACCGTCCCTGCGGGTGCTAACACCGGGGAGCTGTTTTTT.

J is TRBJ1-1 and V is TRBV19; possibly TRBD1 for D (5 bases). Deletions cut 9 bases from V and 1 base from J, with 15 bases between. CDR1 and CDR2 (germline): LNHDA, SQIVND (reference sequence). The CDR3 is 14 residues long. The CDR3 spells CASRYRTTNTEAFF. CDR3 sequence (DNA): TGTGCCAGCCGATACCGGACAACGAACACTGAAGCTTTCTTT.

The chain employs TRBV24-1 and TRBJ1-5, with TRBD1 identical over 7 bases. V trimming: 3 bases; J trimming: 11 bases; junction bases outside the gene matches: 3. The germline gives CDR1 KGHDR, CDR2 SFDVKD. The CDR3 has 12 residues. Here the CDR3 DNA reads TGTGCCACCAGTGATAACAGGGGTACCCAGCATTTT. It specifies CATSDNRGTQHF.

V is TRBV7-9 and J is TRBJ1-5; no definite D call. Looked up from germline, CDR1 is SEHNR and CDR2 is FQNEAQ (reference sequence). CDR3 length: 13 amino acids. The V end was cut by 1 base, the J end by 7 bases, with 8 bases between. The CDR3 nucleotides are TGTGCCAGCAGCTTAGGGTCCGGGCAGCCCCAGCATTTT. As protein: CASSLGSGQPQHF.

The V call is TRBV20-1, the J call TRBJ2-7; tentative D call: TRBD2 (6 bases). With 8 bases removed from V and 1 base from J, the gap between germline ends came to 9 bases. The CDR3 is 11 amino acids. Germline V CDR1 and CDR2: DFQATT, SNEGSKA (reference sequence). The DNA for the CDR3 is TGCAGTTGGGGGGAGTCCTACGAGCAGTACTTC. Translation gives CSWGESYEQYF.

The CDR3 DNA is TGTGCCAGCTCACCACAGGGACAGGGGTCGACCTACGAGCAGTACTTC. Amino acids: CASSPQGQGSTYEQYF. The rearrangement links TRBV18 to TRBJ2-7; 10 bases line up with TRBD1. Germline values: CDR1 KGHSH, CDR2 LQKENI. The CDR3 consists of 16 residues. The J segment lost 2 bases and the V segment lost 1 base, leaving 5 bases of the junction unmatched.

V gene TRBV25-1 combines with J gene TRBJ2-7, with D perhaps matching TRBD2 (5 bases). The CDR3 contains 14 residues. CDR1 and CDR2 from the germline V gene are MGHDK and SYGVNS. Trimming stripped 5 bases from V and 8 bases from J, with 19 bases between. The CDR3 spells CASSPNLRHGKQYF. The DNA of the CDR3 is TGTGCCAGCAGTCCTAACTTGCGCCACGGGAAGCAGTACTTC.

The V gene is TRBV5-4, the J gene TRBJ2-5, with 13 bases matching TRBD2. Losses at the gene ends were 4 bases for V and 5 bases for J; bases not matched to a gene: 8. CDR1 and CDR2 (germline): SGHNT, YYREEE (reference sequence). The CDR3 spans 16 residues. CDR3 in amino acids: CASSPPTSGGAETQYF. CDR3 DNA sequence: TGTGCCAGCAGCCCCCCTACTAGCGGGGGGGCTGAGACCCAGTACTTC.

The rearrangement uses TRBV16 and TRBJ1-4; 7 bases are shared with TRBD1. Germline V CDR1 and CDR2: KGHSY, FQNENV. The CDR3 consists of 14 residues. V gave up 5 bases and J gave up 7 bases; unmatched junction bases: 7. The CDR3 sequence is CASSETGWTEKLFF. CDR3 bases: TGTGCCAGCAGCGAGACAGGGTGGACTGAAAAACTGTTTTTT.

The rearrangement uses TRBV7-9 and TRBJ1-2, with a weak D call TRBD1 (5 bases). Trimming removed 1 base from V and 3 bases from J, with 12 bases in between. The CDR3 is made up of 15 amino acids. Germline V CDR1 and CDR2: SEHNR, FQNEAQ (reference sequence). Here the CDR3 DNA reads TGTGCCAGCAGCTTAGGGGCAGGGTTGGACTATGGCTACACCTTC. Its protein product is CASSLGAGLDYGYTF.

The chain combines TRBV5-1 with TRBJ2-5; 9 bases line up with TRBD1. CDR1 and CDR2 from the germline V gene are SGHRS and YFSETQ. This CDR3 contains 14 residues. Trimming at V came to 2 bases and at J to 5 bases, leaving 4 bases not matched to a gene. DNA of the CDR3: TGCGCCAGCAGCTTAGGGACAGGGTTTGAGACCCAGTACTTC. Protein sequence: CASSLGTGFETQYF.

This clone was seen only a few times. V is TRBV10-3 and J is TRBJ1-5, with a tentative D call TRBD1 (6 bases). Germline V CDR1 and CDR2: ENHRY, SYGVKD. V lost 3 bases and J lost 5, with 11 bases in between. This CDR3 has 14 amino acids. The CDR3 nucleotides read TGTGCCATCAGTGAAAGGGGGGGCGATCAGCCCCAGCATTTT. It codes for CAISERGGDQPQHF.

The chain carries TRBV11-2 and TRBJ1-2; 9 positions match TRBD1. Germline loops: CDR1 SGHAT, CDR2 FQNNGV. V shed 0 bases and J 5 bases; nucleotides not matched to a gene: 4. This CDR3 spans 15 amino acids. The CDR3 loop is CASSLDSQGAYGYTF. DNA for the CDR3: TGTGCCAGCAGCTTAGATTCACAGGGGGCATATGGCTACACCTTC.